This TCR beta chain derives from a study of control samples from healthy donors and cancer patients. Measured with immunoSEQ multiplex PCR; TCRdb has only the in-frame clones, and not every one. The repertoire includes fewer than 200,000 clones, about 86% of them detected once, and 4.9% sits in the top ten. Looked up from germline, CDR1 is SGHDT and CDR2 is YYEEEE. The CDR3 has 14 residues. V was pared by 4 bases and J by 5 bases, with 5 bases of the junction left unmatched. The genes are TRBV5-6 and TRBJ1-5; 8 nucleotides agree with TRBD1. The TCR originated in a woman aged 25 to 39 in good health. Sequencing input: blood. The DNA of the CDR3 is TGTGCCAGCAGCATAGGACAGGGCCATCAGCCCCAGCATTTT. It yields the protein CASSIGQGHQPQHF.